This is a list of T cell receptor beta chains from one sample in a study of T cells in Graves' hyperthyroidism and ophthalmopathy. One entry per CDR3 protein results from TCRdb running MiXCR on the multiplex PCR reads. Among hundreds of thousands of distinct CDR3 sequences listed, approximately 23% were seen once. Sequenced: blood. Receptor source: a woman aged 70-85 years with Graves' ophthalmopathy. CDR3s include the opening cysteine and the closing phenylalanine or tryptophan. Each record gives: clone size, V gene, D gene, J gene, CDR3 protein, CDR3 DNA. D genes are given only for firm matches. Clone size is shown for a subset of rows, as once, few, many or a class of expanded clone.

many	TRBV7-2	.	TRBJ2-1	CASSGPQEQFF	TGTGCCAGCAGCGGCCCACAAGAGCAGTTCTTC
.	TRBV10-3	.	TRBJ2-1	CAISESVGREQFF	TGTGCCATCAGTGAGTCAGTAGGCAGGGAGCAGTTCTTC
.	TRBV7-9	.	TRBJ2-5	CASSRPPARETQYF	TGTGCCAGCAGCCGCCCGCCTGCAAGAGAGACCCAGTACTTC
.	TRBV5-1	.	TRBJ2-5	CASSPNALGETQYF	TGCGCCAGCAGCCCAAACGCGTTAGGGGAGACCCAGTACTTC
many	TRBV7-2	TRBD2	TRBJ2-3	CASSLVARAGGGRTDTQYF	TGTGCCAGCAGCTTAGTCGCGAGAGCGGGAGGGGGCCGCACAGATACGCAGTATTTT
few	TRBV20-1	.	TRBJ2-5	CSAGTKETQYF	TGCAGTGCCGGAACAAAAGAGACCCAGTACTTC
.	TRBV20-1	TRBD1	TRBJ2-6	CSANRGLGANVLTF	TGCAGTGCGAACAGGGGGCTTGGGGCCAACGTCCTGACTTTC
many	TRBV20-1	TRBD2	TRBJ2-1	CSASTSGRYTYNEQFF	TGCAGTGCTAGTACGAGCGGGAGATATACCTACAATGAGCAGTTCTTC
.	TRBV6-1	.	TRBJ2-7	CASIDQKSSYEQYF	TGTGCCAGCATCGACCAGAAGAGCTCCTACGAGCAGTACTTC
.	TRBV3-1	.	TRBJ2-3	CASSQGPPLGPTDTQYF	TGTGCCAGCAGCCAAGGCCCTCCTTTGGGCCCCACAGATACGCAGTATTTT
many	TRBV6-1	.	TRBJ2-6	CASRAGGANVLTF	TGTGCCAGCAGGGCAGGTGGGGCCAACGTCCTGACTTTC
once	TRBV11-3	TRBD1	TRBJ2-7	CASSLFGQGVYEQYF	TGTGCCAGCAGCTTATTCGGACAGGGGGTTTACGAGCAGTACTTC
few	TRBV29-1	.	TRBJ2-1	CSVALQGTSYNEQFF	TGCAGCGTTGCCCTACAGGGGACTTCCTACAATGAGCAGTTCTTC
few	TRBV5-4	.	TRBJ1-4	CASSLNSAGYGEKLFF	TGTGCCAGCAGCTTAAATTCGGCAGGGTATGGTGAAAAACTGTTTTTT
.	TRBV18	.	TRBJ2-1	CASSPSRQGGYNEQFF	TGTGCCAGCTCACCAAGCCGGCAGGGGGGATACAATGAGCAGTTCTTC
many	TRBV2	.	TRBJ2-2	CASRPRGSSASGELFF	TGTGCCAGCCGACCCCGAGGGAGTTCAGCGTCCGGGGAGCTGTTTTTT
.	TRBV19	TRBD1	TRBJ1-1	CATSDRGRGGGTGAFF	TGTGCCACCTCCGACAGGGGGCGGGGAGGGGGCACTGGAGCTTTCTTT
many	TRBV2	TRBD1	TRBJ1-5	CASSLPTGQRPIYSNQPQHF	TGTGCCAGCAGTCTACCGACGGGACAGAGACCGATCTATAGCAATCAGCCCCAGCATTTT
few	TRBV6-1	.	TRBJ2-1	CASRTSGSSSYNEQFF	TGTGCCAGCCGGACCAGCGGTTCGAGCTCCTACAATGAGCAGTTCTTC
.	TRBV15	.	TRBJ1-2	CATSREVAPGGYTF	TGTGCCACCAGCAGAGAGGTGGCCCCAGGTGGCTACACCTTC
.	TRBV28	.	TRBJ1-2	CASSLTGGRRKKGYGYTF	TGTGCCAGCAGTCTAACCGGGGGGCGCCGTAAAAAGGGGTATGGCTACACCTTC
few	TRBV3-1	.	TRBJ1-1	CASNVSPQNTEAFF	TGTGCCAGCAACGTAAGTCCACAGAACACTGAAGCTTTCTTT
few	TRBV4-3	TRBD1	TRBJ1-5	CASRRTGGSNQPQHF	TGCGCCAGCAGACGGACAGGGGGAAGCAATCAGCCCCAGCATTTT
.	TRBV10-3	.	TRBJ1-5	CAISEGRGNGPQHF	TGTGCCATCAGTGAGGGCAGGGGCAATGGACCCCAGCATTTT
many	TRBV27	TRBD1	TRBJ1-2	CASSSTPGQKFINYGYTF	TGTGCCAGCAGTTCCACGCCGGGACAGAAATTTATAAACTATGGCTACACCTTC
.	TRBV6-1	.	TRBJ2-7	CASRALYEQYF	TGTGCCAGCAGAGCTCTCTACGAGCAGTACTTC
.	TRBV13	.	TRBJ2-1	CASSQVGWVGFSSYNEQFF	TGTGCCAGCAGCCAAGTGGGATGGGTTGGGTTTAGCTCCTACAATGAGCAGTTCTTC
.	TRBV7-2	TRBD2	TRBJ2-7	CASSPRIGLAGGGEQYF	TGTGCCAGCAGCCCCCGTATTGGCCTAGCGGGAGGAGGAGAGCAGTACTTC
many	TRBV2	.	TRBJ2-1	CASSENPNSYNEQFF	TGTGCCAGCAGTGAGAACCCCAACTCCTACAATGAGCAGTTCTTC
many	TRBV6-2/TRBV6-3	TRBD2	TRBJ2-1	CASRPLAGENNEQFF	TGTGCCAGCAGGCCCCTAGCGGGAGAGAACAATGAGCAGTTCTTC
few	TRBV12-3/TRBV12-4	.	TRBJ1-1	CASRGWGNTEAFF	TGTGCCAGCAGAGGGTGGGGGAACACTGAAGCTTTCTTT
few	TRBV20-1	.	TRBJ1-6	CSARDRMTLHF	TGCAGTGCTAGAGATAGGATGACCCTCCACTTT
.	TRBV7-9	TRBD2	TRBJ2-1	CASSLGGGRGVNEQFF	TGTGCCAGCAGCTTAGGGGGCGGGAGGGGGGTCAATGAGCAGTTCTTC
few	TRBV5-6	.	TRBJ1-6	CASSLVGATYNSPLHF	TGTGCCAGCAGCCTGGTTGGGGCAACCTATAATTCACCCCTCCACTTT
.	TRBV4-1	.	TRBJ1-2	CASSHAANYGYTF	TGCGCCAGCAGCCATGCCGCTAACTATGGCTACACCTTC
few	TRBV28	.	TRBJ2-2	CASSFEGITGELFF	TGTGCCAGCAGTTTCGAGGGGATCACCGGGGAGCTGTTTTTT
few	TRBV6-2/TRBV6-3	.	TRBJ1-2	CASSSRAGAFYGYTF	TGTGCCAGCAGTTCCCGGGCAGGAGCCTTTTATGGCTACACCTTC
once	TRBV27	.	TRBJ2-1	CASSLSSVWYNEQFF	TGTGCCAGCAGTTTATCGTCGGTTTGGTACAATGAGCAGTTCTTC
.	TRBV6-2/TRBV6-3	TRBD1	TRBJ2-1	CASRPSGTVFYNEQFF	TGTGCCAGCAGGCCCTCCGGGACAGTATTCTACAATGAGCAGTTCTTC
many	TRBV18	.	TRBJ1-1	CASSPVGGNTEAFF	TGTGCCAGCTCACCGGTCGGAGGGAACACTGAAGCTTTCTTT
few	TRBV12-3/TRBV12-4	TRBD2	TRBJ2-4	CASSLAGGVKNIQYF	TGTGCCAGCAGTTTAGCGGGAGGGGTCAAAAACATTCAGTACTTC
few	TRBV12-3/TRBV12-4	TRBD2	TRBJ2-1	CASTPGLPVRAYNEQFF	TGTGCCAGCACCCCGGGACTACCCGTTAGGGCCTACAATGAGCAGTTCTTC
few	TRBV5-1	.	TRBJ1-4	CASKSGQPNEKLFF	TGCGCCAGCAAATCTGGACAGCCTAATGAAAAACTGTTTTTT
many	TRBV7-2	.	TRBJ2-1	CASSVMDTPYNEQFF	TGTGCCAGCAGCGTAATGGACACCCCATACAATGAGCAGTTCTTC
.	TRBV6-1	TRBD2	TRBJ2-3	CASRGLATDTQYF	TGTGCCAGCAGGGGACTAGCCACAGATACGCAGTATTTT
.	TRBV19	.	TRBJ2-6	CASSIAISSGANVLTF	TGTGCCAGTAGTATAGCCATCAGCTCTGGGGCCAACGTCCTGACTTTC
few	TRBV7-2	.	TRBJ1-2	CASSNSGPYGYTF	TGTGCCAGCAGCAATTCGGGTCCTTATGGCTACACCTTC
many	TRBV12-3/TRBV12-4	TRBD2	TRBJ2-1	CASLNQRGGGYNEQFF	TGTGCCAGTTTGAATCAGCGGGGGGGAGGGTACAATGAGCAGTTCTTC
.	TRBV5-1	.	TRBJ1-1	CASSLGAENTEAFF	TGCGCCAGCAGCTTGGGGGCAGAGAACACTGAAGCTTTCTTT